This T cell receptor (beta chain) was recovered during a study of PD-L1 blockade in urothelial cancer. Background on the study: Blood was tested 3 weeks (second dose) and 6 weeks into treatment. Study observations and caveats: Stronger expansion of tumor-associated clones in blood at 3 weeks distinguished durable-benefit patients.

TCRdb's copy holds only in-frame clones and misses some; the assay was immunoSEQ multiplex PCR. The table includes around 29,000 clones, around four fifths detected once. Worth noting for this clone: Its antigen is currently unknown.

Time point: peripheral blood 6 weeks after treatment start. CDR1 MNHEY and CDR2 SMNVEV come from the germline V gene (reference sequence). Deletions cut 8 bases from V and 3 bases from J, with 16 bases between. The CDR3 is made up of 14 amino acids. The sequenced sample was PBMCs, obtained around atezolizumab (anti-PD-L1) treatment. V gene TRBV27 combines with J gene TRBJ1-2, with a weak D call TRBD1 (6 bases). The TCR originated in a man between 65 and 80 years old with urothelial cancer. DNA for the CDR3: TGTGCCAGCCGAAGTCGGGGGGCGTACTATGGCTACACCTTC. This translates into CASRSRGAYYGYTF.